The 22 T cell receptor beta chains given below trace back to one sample, sequenced in a study of blood T cell repertoires in COVID-19. The protocol was immunoSEQ multiplex PCR, while the TCRdb copy is restricted to in-frame clones and leaves out a portion. The table lists about 260,000 clones, 86% of them singletons. The material sequenced was peripheral blood. The receptors originated from a man aged 40-50 years who had recovered from COVID-19.

This clone was counted a single time. The chain couples TRBV29-1 to TRBJ2-3, with D tentatively TRBD2 (6 bases). CDR1 and CDR2 (germline): SQVTM, ANQGSEA. V dropped 3 bases and J dropped 3 bases, with 10 bases sitting between them. CDR3 size: 13 residues. The CDR3 bases are TGCAGCGTTGAGGCTAGCGTGACAGATACGCAGTATTTT. Amino acid sequence: CSVEASVTDTQYF.

The chain employs TRBV7-2 and TRBJ2-2; maybe TRBD1 (6 bases). V was trimmed by 5 bases and J by 6 bases, leaving 13 bases between them. Germline CDR1 SGHTA, CDR2 FQGNSA. The CDR3 sequence is 14 residues long. Here the CDR3 reads CASSVDRRAGELFF. In DNA, the CDR3 is TGTGCCAGCAGCGTTGACAGGCGTGCCGGGGAGCTGTTTTTT. Drawing the rest from reference TRBV7-2 and TRBJ2-2, the complete variable domain is GAGVSQSPSNKVTEKGKDVELRCDPISGHTALYWYRQSLGQGLEFLIYFQGNSAPDKSGLPSDRFSAERTGGSVSTLTIQRTQQEDSAVYLCASSVDRRAGELFFGEGSRLTVL.

This chain connects TRBV2 to TRBJ1-2; D gene uncertain. Deletions cut 4 bases from V and 3 bases from J, with 6 bases between. Germline V gene lookup returns CDR1 SNHLY and CDR2 FYNNEI. The CDR3 sequence is 12 residues long. The CDR3: CASSGNYYGYTF. CDR3 nucleotides: TGTGCCAGCAGTGGCAACTACTATGGCTACACCTTC.

The V call is TRBV27, the J call TRBJ1-6; D call uncertain. This CDR3 contains 16 residues. Germline loops: CDR1 MNHEY, CDR2 SMNVEV (reference sequence). Trimming took off 0 bases at V and 7 bases at J, with 13 bases between the two ends. DNA of the CDR3: TGTGCCAGCAGTTTATCCAAATCCTCAGGAAATTCACCCCTCCACTTT. Translated, it gives CASSLSKSSGNSPLHF.

The chain combines TRBV18 with TRBJ2-7; tentatively, D is TRBD1 (6 bases). Deletions cut 6 bases from V and 4 bases from J, with 13 bases between. Germline values: CDR1 KGHSH, CDR2 LQKENI. The CDR3 spans 13 residues. This CDR3 is CASSSQQGYEQYF. In DNA, the CDR3 is TGTGCCAGCTCCTCCCAACAGGGATACGAGCAGTACTTC. The complete variable domain, with remaining parts taken from reference TRBV18 and TRBJ2-7, reads NAGVMQNPRHLVRRRGQEARLRCSPMKGHSHVYWYRQLPEEGLKFMVYLQKENIIDESGMPKERFSAEFPKEGPSILRIQQVVRGDSAAYFCASSSQQGYEQYFGPGTRLTVT.

The chain employs TRBV7-2 and TRBJ1-3; weak D call: TRBD1 (6 bases). Germline V lookup: CDR1 SGHTA, CDR2 FQGNSA. The CDR3 loop spans 14 amino acids. The V end lost 1 base, the J end lost 8 bases, and 12 bases lay between the germline ends. CDR3 in amino acids: CASSLGGGRDTIYF. For the CDR3, the DNA is TGTGCCAGCAGCTTAGGCGGGGGGCGGGACACCATATATTTT. The whole variable domain, filled in from reference TRBV7-2 and TRBJ1-3, reads GAGVSQSPSNKVTEKGKDVELRCDPISGHTALYWYRQSLGQGLEFLIYFQGNSAPDKSGLPSDRFSAERTGGSVSTLTIQRTQQEDSAVYLCASSLGGGRDTIYFGEGSWLTVV.

This chain uses TRBV27 with TRBJ1-1, with D tentatively TRBD1 (5 bases). Germline V gene sequence: CDR1 MNHEY, CDR2 SMNVEV (reference sequence). CDR3 length equals 18 residues. Trimming left V 1 base short and J 1 base short, with 19 bases between. DNA for the CDR3: TGTGCCAGCAGTTTATGGTCCAGGACAAGGGTCAGGAACACTGAAGCTTTCTTT. This gives the protein CASSLWSRTRVRNTEAFF.

The chain couples TRBV5-1 to TRBJ2-7; 10 bases line up with TRBD2. The germline V gene has CDR1 SGHRS and CDR2 YFSETQ. CDR3 length equals 16 residues. V shed 2 bases, J shed 1 base, and the junction held 6 bases outside the gene matches. The CDR3 spells CASSFRAGGPSYEQYF. As DNA, the CDR3 is TGCGCCAGCAGCTTTCGAGCGGGGGGGCCATCCTACGAGCAGTACTTC.

The CDR3 sequence: CASSPNLRQGAVNYGYTF. The CDR3 region has the DNA TGTGCCAGCAGTCCAAACCTCCGACAGGGGGCGGTCAACTATGGCTACACCTTC. The rearrangement joins TRBV27 to TRBJ1-2, with 10 bases fitting TRBD1. Germline loops: CDR1 MNHEY, CDR2 SMNVEV (reference sequence). V lost 5 bases and J lost 2; bases outside the gene matches: 14. The CDR3 sequence is 18 residues long.

The rearrangement links TRBV2 to TRBJ1-5; 10 bases line up with TRBD1. V dropped 2 bases and J dropped 6; count of bases not matched to a gene: 16. From germline, CDR1 is SNHLY and CDR2 FYNNEI. The length of the CDR3 is 19 residues. The CDR3 is CASSEPGTGARRGGQPQHF. In DNA form, the CDR3 reads TGTGCCAGCAGTGAACCAGGGACAGGGGCCCGGAGAGGGGGTCAGCCCCAGCATTTT. Full variable domain (remainder filled in from reference TRBV2 and TRBJ1-5): EPEVTQTPSHQVTQMGQEVILRCVPISNHLYFYWYRQILGQKVEFLVSFYNNEISEKSEIFDDQFSVERPDGSNFTLKIRSTKLEDSAMYFCASSEPGTGARRGGQPQHFGDGTRLSIL.

This chain connects TRBV27 to TRBJ2-7, with D possibly matching TRBD2 (6 bases). V lost 4 bases and J lost 7, with 17 bases in between. Germline CDR1 is MNHEY and CDR2 is SMNVEV (reference sequence). The CDR3 totals 14 residues. The CDR3 loop reads CASSSHPRGVEQYF. CDR3 bases: TGTGCCAGCAGTTCCCACCCGCGGGGCGTGGAGCAGTACTTC.

This chain connects TRBV7-6 to TRBJ2-3, with D hard to call. The CDR3 contains 15 residues. Trimming removed 7 bases from V and 2 bases from J, with 16 bases in between. Germline CDR1 and CDR2: SGHVS and FNYEAQ. The CDR3 region is CASTTLGRNTDTQYF. The CDR3 DNA reads as TGTGCCAGCACCACCCTGGGCAGGAACACAGATACGCAGTATTTT.

This clone was seen more than once but under ten times. This chain joins TRBV19 and TRBJ1-5; D gene unclear. V was pared by 4 bases and J by 2 bases, with 6 bases between. The germline V gene encodes CDR1 LNHDA and CDR2 SQIVND (reference sequence). CDR3 length: 13 amino acids. CDR3 sequence reads: CASSRLGNQPQHF. CDR3 sequence (DNA): TGTGCCAGTAGTAGGCTTGGCAATCAGCCCCAGCATTTT.

This clone was detected only once. The rearrangement links TRBV21-1 to TRBJ1-2; the D call of TRBD1 is as the table states it, not checked on the DNA. TRBV21-1 is a recognized pseudogene. This CDR3 is built from 14 residues. In DNA, the CDR3 is TGTGCCAGCAGCAAAGGACAGGGCCCAAGGGGCTACACCTTC. Translated, it gives CASSKGQGPRGYTF.

This sequence joins TRBV27 and TRBJ2-1, with TRBD2 identical over 14 bases. Germline CDR1 and CDR2: MNHEY and SMNVEV (reference sequence). The CDR3 contains 19 residues. The V gene end was trimmed by 7 bases and the J gene end by 0 bases; junction bases not matched to a gene: 11. The DNA of the CDR3 is TGTGCCAGCACTACACTAGGCGGGACTAGCGGGAGCTCCTACAATGAGCAGTTCTTC. It is translated as CASTTLGGTSGSSYNEQFF.

V is TRBV5-1 and J is TRBJ1-2, with 9 positions matching TRBD1. J lost 6 bases, V lost 0 bases, and 18 bases had no gene match. The CDR3 length is 19 residues. CDR1 and CDR2 (germline): SGHRS, YFSETQ. CDR3 loop: CASSLAGMGQGTPSNGYTF. CDR3 nucleotides: TGCGCCAGCAGCTTGGCCGGGATGGGACAGGGTACTCCGAGCAATGGCTACACCTTC.

This clone appeared once. The V gene is TRBV5-1, the J gene TRBJ2-1; possible D gene TRBD2, 6 bases. V gave up 4 bases and J gave up 6 bases, with 23 bases separating them. This CDR3 spans 17 amino acids. Germline-derived CDR1 and CDR2 are SGHRS and YFSETQ. The CDR3 DNA sequence: TGCGCCAGCAGCCCCCGCGGGTTAGGAGGGGCCGGCAATGAGCAGTTCTTC. Amino acids: CASSPRGLGGAGNEQFF.

For the CDR3, the DNA is TGTGCCAGTAGTATAGGTGCACCGACAGGGGGTTCACCCCTCCACTTT. This codes for CASSIGAPTGGSPLHF. V gene TRBV19 combines with J gene TRBJ1-6, with 9 bases aligning to TRBD1. From germline, CDR1 is LNHDA and CDR2 SQIVND (reference sequence). The CDR3 extends over 16 amino acids. The trim removed 1 base at V and 9 bases at J, leaving 7 bases unmatched.

The chain is built from TRBV9 and TRBJ2-1; 8 positions agree with TRBD1. CDR1 is SGDLS, CDR2 YYNGEE, per germline. The CDR3 totals 15 residues. Trimming took 2 bases from V and 2 from J; bases not matched to a gene: 3. The CDR3 nucleotides are TGTGCCAGCAGCGTCGGACAGGGCCCCTACAATGAGCAGTTCTTC. As protein: CASSVGQGPYNEQFF.

The gene calls are TRBV5-6 and TRBJ1-2; D is ambiguous. This CDR3 contains 12 residues. The germline gives CDR1 SGHDT, CDR2 YYEEEE. Trimming took off 10 bases at V and 8 bases at J, with 18 bases between the two ends. In nucleotides, the CDR3 is TGTGCCTCTTATGGAGGGAAAGGAGGCTACACCTTC. Protein: CASYGGKGGYTF.

This clone was detected once. This chain connects TRBV10-3 to TRBJ2-7; 10 bases align to TRBD2. The length of the CDR3 is 16 residues. Germline V gives CDR1 ENHRY, CDR2 SYGVKD. The V segment lost 6 bases and the J segment 2 bases; nucleotides outside the gene matches: 10. The CDR3 coding sequence is TGTGCCATCAGCGAGCCCCCTACTAGCGGGGCCTACGAGCAGTACTTC. This gives the protein CAISEPPTSGAYEQYF.

CDR3 residues: CASSQDRRGASKQFF. CDR3 bases: TGCGCCAGCAGCCAAGATCGTCGGGGGGCATCAAAGCAGTTCTTC. The rearrangement uses TRBV4-3 and TRBJ2-1; tentative D call: TRBD2 (7 bases). Germline V lookup: CDR1 LGHNA, CDR2 YSLEER. Deletions cut 0 bases from V and 11 bases from J, with 17 bases between. The CDR3 totals 15 residues.